Listed here are 32 T cell receptor beta chains from one sample, sequenced in a study of blood T cell repertoires in COVID-19. Produced via immunoSEQ multiplex PCR; TCRdb's table is partial and in-frame only. The sample has about 140,000 clones, over 75% seen once. Material for sequencing was PBMCs or T cells enriched from blood (not recorded which). The receptors were sampled from a man in his forties or fifties in a cohort exposed to, infected with or recovered from COVID-19 (not recorded which).

The chain couples TRBV7-2 to TRBJ2-7, with a tentative D call TRBD1 (6 bases). The V gene's germline CDR1 is SGHTA and CDR2 FQGNSA. The CDR3 is 18 residues long. The V end was cut by 1 base, the J end by 3 bases, with 22 bases between. The CDR3 bases are TGTGCCAGCAGCTTAGTATTATCAGGGGACCTCGACGACTACGAGCAGTACTTC. Amino acid sequence: CASSLVLSGDLDDYEQYF.

This clone has only one observation. The rearrangement joins TRBV6-1 to TRBJ2-7, with 7 nucleotides matching TRBD1. Per the germline V gene, CDR1 is MNHNS and CDR2 is SASEGT. With V trimmed by 1 base and J by 3 bases, 6 bases remained unmatched. This CDR3 has 15 residues. The CDR3 reads CASSEEGTVYYEQYF. DNA for the CDR3: TGTGCCAGCAGTGAAGAGGGGACAGTTTACTACGAGCAGTACTTC.

The chain has TRBV2 and TRBJ2-3; no definite D call. Germline V gives CDR1 SNHLY, CDR2 FYNNEI. The CDR3 has 15 residues. Between the trimmed V and J ends, which lost 1 base and 0 bases, there was a span of 8 bases. CDR3 residues: CASSEVASSTDTQYF. Here the CDR3 DNA reads TGTGCCAGCAGTGAAGTGGCCTCCAGCACAGATACGCAGTATTTT. Based on the CDR3 plus reference TRBV2 and TRBJ2-3, the full variable domain is EPEVTQTPSHQVTQMGQEVILRCVPISNHLYFYWYRQILGQKVEFLVSFYNNEISEKSEIFDDQFSVERPDGSNFTLKIRSTKLEDSAMYFCASSEVASSTDTQYFGPGTRLTVL.

The chain uses TRBV19 and TRBJ1-2; 8 nucleotides agree with TRBD1. V lost 4 bases to trimming and J lost 4 bases; unmatched junction nucleotides: 2. The CDR3 sequence is 13 residues long. Germline CDR1 is LNHDA and CDR2 is SQIVND (reference sequence). The CDR3 here is CASSNQGAYGYTF. The CDR3 DNA is TGTGCCAGTAGTAATCAGGGGGCCTATGGCTACACCTTC.

This clone was seen repeatedly, ten times or more. This CDR3 is CASSPAAGRNEKLFF. CDR3 nucleotide sequence: TGTGCCAGCAGCCCGGCGGCGGGGAGGAATGAAAAACTGTTTTTT. The chain has TRBV7-9 and TRBJ1-4; D is unresolved. Deletions cut 5 bases from V and 5 bases from J, with 15 bases between. Germline CDR1 is SEHNR and CDR2 is FQNEAQ (reference sequence). CDR3 length: 15 residues.

The chain recombines TRBV4-3 with TRBJ2-1; 8 positions match TRBD2. The CDR3 totals 21 residues. Germline-derived CDR1 and CDR2 are LGHNA and YSLEER. V trimming: 0 bases; J trimming: 7 bases; junction bases outside the gene matches: 23. CDR3 residues: CASSQDKVSGNPYKKRNEQFF. The CDR3 DNA follows: TGCGCCAGCAGCCAAGATAAGGTTAGCGGGAACCCGTACAAGAAGCGGAATGAGCAGTTCTTC.

The chain links TRBV30 to TRBJ2-7; 7 positions match TRBD1. The CDR3 totals 13 residues. CDR1 and CDR2 from the germline V gene are GTSNPN and SVGIG (reference sequence). CDR3 sequence (DNA): TGTGCATCTTATAGAGGACAGGCCTACGAGCAGTACTTC. This sequence encodes CASYRGQAYEQYF. Based on the CDR3 plus reference TRBV30 and TRBJ2-7, the full variable domain is SQTIHQWPATLVQPVGSPLSLECTVEGTSNPNLYWYRQAAGRGLQLLFYSVGIGQISSEVPQNLSASRPQDRQFILSSKKLLLSDSGFYLCASYRGQAYEQYFGPGTRLTVT.

This chain connects TRBV12-3 or TRBV12-4 to TRBJ1-2; 9 bases map to TRBD1. V trimming: 6 bases; J trimming: 8 bases; junction bases outside the gene matches: 7. The CDR3 is 13 residues long. CDR3 protein: CASSPTGGAGYTF. Here the CDR3 DNA reads TGTGCCAGCAGCCCAACAGGGGGCGCCGGCTACACCTTC.

The chain is built from TRBV27 and TRBJ2-7; 7 bases are shared with TRBD1. Germline lookup yields CDR1 MNHEY and CDR2 SMNVEV (reference sequence). This CDR3 spans 15 amino acids. Germline trimming cut 5 bases from V and 4 bases from J; bases unmatched to any gene: 11. The CDR3 region has the DNA TGTGCCAGCAGTCTAACAGGGGCTCCGCTTTACGAGCAGTACTTC. This gives the protein CASSLTGAPLYEQYF.

The chain couples TRBV19 to TRBJ2-1; 9 bases are shared with TRBD2. Germline V lookup: CDR1 LNHDA, CDR2 SQIVND (reference sequence). V trimming: 6 bases; J trimming: 0 bases; junction bases outside the gene matches: 3. This CDR3 region has 15 residues. The CDR3 DNA sequence: TGTGCCAGTAGAGCGGGAGGTTTCTCCTACAATGAGCAGTTCTTC. Amino acids: CASRAGGFSYNEQFF.

The V and J genes are TRBV19 and TRBJ1-5, with unresolved D. In germline, CDR1 is LNHDA, CDR2 SQIVND (reference sequence). Between the trimmed V and J ends, which lost 8 bases and 6 bases, there was a span of 8 bases. This CDR3 region has 11 residues. CDR3: CASSESQPQHF. The CDR3 DNA reads as TGTGCCAGTTCTGAGAGTCAGCCCCAGCATTTT.

V usage is TRBV4-1 and J usage is TRBJ1-2, with TRBD1 identical over 7 bases. V was clipped by 3 bases and J by 4 bases; unmatched bases: 2. This CDR3 contains 13 residues. CDR1 is MGHRA and CDR2 is YSYEKL in the germline V gene. The chain's CDR3 is CASSQGQSYGYTF. CDR3 DNA sequence: TGCGCCAGCAGCCAGGGACAGTCCTATGGCTACACCTTC.

The chain joins TRBV11-2 to TRBJ2-5; D possibly corresponds to TRBD2 (5 bases). The CDR3 totals 16 residues. The V and J ends lost 5 bases and 2 bases respectively, with 18 bases between them. Germline CDR1 and CDR2: SGHAT and FQNNGV. The chain's CDR3 is CASSLQQGGRQETQYF. CDR3 DNA sequence: TGTGCCAGCAGCCTTCAACAAGGCGGGCGACAAGAGACCCAGTACTTC. The whole variable domain, remainder taken from reference TRBV11-2 and TRBJ2-5, is EAGVAQSPRYKIIEKRQSVAFWCNPISGHATLYWYQQILGQGPKLLIQFQNNGVVDDSQLPKDRFSAERLKGVDSTLKIQPAKLEDSAVYLCASSLQQGGRQETQYFGPGTRLLVL.

This chain links TRBV25-1 with TRBJ2-1; possibly TRBD2 for D (6 bases). Germline CDR1 and CDR2: MGHDK and SYGVNS. The germline V and J ends were trimmed by 6 bases and 4 bases, with 16 bases remaining between them. The CDR3 extends over 15 amino acids. CDR3 nucleotides: TGTGCCAGCAGGCGTATGGCGGGGACTTACAATGAGCAGTTCTTC. It encodes CASRRMAGTYNEQFF. Full variable domain (rest looked up from reference TRBV25-1 and TRBJ2-1): EADIYQTPRYLVIGTGKKITLECSQTMGHDKMYWYQQDPGMELHLIHYSYGVNSTEKGDLSSESTVSRIRTEHFPLTLESARPSHTSQYLCASRRMAGTYNEQFFGPGTRLTVL.

The chain recombines TRBV19 with TRBJ1-5; D unresolved. Germline-derived CDR1 and CDR2 are LNHDA and SQIVND (reference sequence). CDR3 size: 14 residues. V was shortened by 4 bases and J by 3 bases, with 10 bases between the two germline ends. In DNA form, the CDR3 reads TGTGCCAGTAGTAACCGGGAAAACAATCAGCCCCAGCATTTT. Translation gives CASSNRENNQPQHF.

The chain is built from TRBV14 and TRBJ2-7; unclear D gene. The length of the CDR3 is 13 residues. V lost 8 bases and J lost 5, with 16 bases in between. Germline V lookup: CDR1 SGHDN, CDR2 FVKESK. CDR3 DNA: TGTGCCAGCTCCCCCTTCAATACAGACGAGCAGTACTTC. This codes for CASSPFNTDEQYF.

The chain links TRBV6-4 to TRBJ1-6; tentatively, D is TRBD1 (6 bases). V lost 4 bases, J lost 6 bases, and 10 bases lay in between. Germline assignment: CDR1 MRHNA and CDR2 SNTAGT. There are 14 residues in the CDR3. The CDR3: CASSADRINSPLHF. The CDR3 coding sequence is TGTGCCAGCAGTGCTGACAGGATTAATTCACCCCTCCACTTT.

The V and J genes are TRBV6-5 and TRBJ2-7; 9 bases align to TRBD2. CDR1 is MNHEY, CDR2 SVGAGI, per germline. This CDR3 has 14 residues. J was trimmed by 2 bases and V by 8 bases; bases with no gene match: 7. This CDR3 is CASSLAGPPYEQYF. The CDR3 DNA reads TGTGCCAGCTCCCTAGCGGGGCCCCCCTACGAGCAGTACTTC.

The chain is built from TRBV4-1 and TRBJ2-1, with D possibly TRBD2 on 5 matching bases. In germline, CDR1 is MGHRA, CDR2 YSYEKL. This CDR3 comprises 16 residues. V lost 0 bases and J lost 2, with 11 bases in between. The CDR3 DNA is TGCGCCAGCAGCCAAGAAGAGTGGGAGCCCTACAATGAGCAGTTCTTC. It codes for CASSQEEWEPYNEQFF.

The chain joins TRBV24-1 to TRBJ2-1, with 8 bases identical to TRBD2. Germline V gene lookup returns CDR1 KGHDR and CDR2 SFDVKD. V lost 0 bases and J lost 8; bases outside the gene matches: 5. This CDR3 contains 15 residues. CDR3 DNA sequence: TGTGCCACCAGTGATTTGAAGCGGGAGCCACATGAGCAGTTCTTC. Protein: CATSDLKREPHEQFF.

Only one count was recorded for this clone. J is TRBJ2-1 and V is TRBV28, with a weak D call TRBD2 (6 bases). Germline lookup yields CDR1 MDHEN and CDR2 SYDVKM. V lost 5 bases and J 9 bases, leaving 11 bases between the germline ends. This CDR3 has 12 residues. The CDR3 DNA follows: TGTGCCAGCAGTGGGATGCGGGGTGAGCAGTTCTTC. Amino acid sequence: CASSGMRGEQFF.

The V and J genes are TRBV11-2 and TRBJ2-1; D is unresolved. The germline CDR1 and CDR2 sequences are SGHAT and FQNNGV. Trimming took off 5 bases at V and 6 bases at J, with 14 bases between the two ends. CDR3 length: 14 residues. CDR3 sequence: CASSRLGRINEQFF. The CDR3 nucleotides read TGTGCCAGCAGCCGCTTGGGCCGAATCAATGAGCAGTTCTTC.

This sequence joins TRBV29-1 and TRBJ2-5; the match to TRBD1 covers 9 bases. The CDR3 sequence is 15 residues long. The germline V gene has CDR1 SQVTM and CDR2 ANQGSEA. V gave up 8 bases and J gave up 2 bases; unmatched junction bases: 12. The CDR3 DNA is TGCAGCTCCGCACCCGTCGGGACAGGGCAAGAGACCCAGTACTTC. Translated: CSSAPVGTGQETQYF.

A few counts support this clone. This chain joins TRBV10-1 and TRBJ2-7; TRBD2 agrees at 9 bases. This CDR3 spans 15 amino acids. Germline CDR1 WNHNN, CDR2 SYGVQD (reference sequence). Trimming cost V 6 bases and J 4 bases; bases outside gene matches: 10. The CDR3, as DNA: TGCGCCAGCAGCCCTAATAGCGGGAGTGTGTACGAGCAGTACTTC. Encoded protein: CASSPNSGSVYEQYF.

The genes are TRBV11-2 and TRBJ2-7; a possible D gene is TRBD1 (7 bases). Germline lookup yields CDR1 SGHAT and CDR2 FQNNGV. The V end lost 7 bases, the J end lost 6 bases, and 16 bases lay between the germline ends. The CDR3 contains 13 residues. CDR3 amino acids: CASKWQGGVEQYF. The CDR3, as DNA: TGTGCCAGCAAGTGGCAGGGGGGAGTCGAGCAGTACTTC.

The V gene is TRBV7-9, the J gene TRBJ2-3; a possible D gene is TRBD1 (6 bases). The length of the CDR3 is 16 residues. Germline V gene data show CDR1 as SEHNR and CDR2 as FQNEAQ (reference sequence). Trimming shortened V by 2 bases and J by 6 bases, and 18 bases separated the two germline ends. CDR3 bases: TGTGCCAGCAGCTTACGGACTGGGGGCCTGGGGGATACGCAGTATTTT. Amino acids: CASSLRTGGLGDTQYF.

The V and J genes are TRBV10-3 and TRBJ1-1; D is uncertain. Trimming pared 2 bases from V and 5 bases from J, leaving 12 bases between. This CDR3 is 14 amino acids long. The V gene's germline CDR1 is ENHRY and CDR2 SYGVKD. DNA for the CDR3: TGTGCCATCAGTGAGGAGGGTTTGGGTACTGAAGCTTTCTTT. This gives the protein CAISEEGLGTEAFF.

CDR3 region: CASSLGSGRGNTGELFF. The DNA for the CDR3 is TGCGCCAGCAGCTTGGGTAGCGGGAGAGGGAACACCGGGGAGCTGTTTTTT. This chain connects TRBV5-1 to TRBJ2-2; 9 bases are shared with TRBD2. The CDR3 length is 17 residues. V dropped 0 bases and J dropped 1; count of bases not matched to a gene: 4. The V gene's germline CDR1 is SGHRS and CDR2 YFSETQ. The full variable domain, in which reference TRBV5-1 and TRBJ2-2 provide the parts outside the CDR3, is KAGVTQTPRYLIKTRGQQVTLSCSPISGHRSVSWYQQTPGQGLQFLFEYFSETQRNKGNFPGRFSGRQFSNSRSEMNVSTLELGDSALYLCASSLGSGRGNTGELFFGEGSRLTVL.

The chain couples TRBV7-9 to TRBJ1-3; weak D call: TRBD1 (6 bases). The CDR3 loop spans 15 amino acids. Trimming removed 0 bases from V and 7 bases from J, with 13 bases in between. Germline lookup yields CDR1 SEHNR and CDR2 FQNEAQ (reference sequence). The CDR3 DNA reads as TGTGCCAGCAGCTTAGCTCTGACAGGAATGAACACCATATATTTT. It yields the protein CASSLALTGMNTIYF.

This clone occurred once. The chain has TRBV5-1 and TRBJ1-2; no clear D gene. V gave up 1 base and J gave up 1 base, with 8 bases separating them. Germline CDR1 and CDR2: SGHRS and YFSETQ. This CDR3 comprises 14 residues. CDR3 sequence reads: CASSLMEVNYGYTF. The CDR3 region has the DNA TGCGCCAGCAGCTTGATGGAGGTTAACTATGGCTACACCTTC.

This clone was found a few times. The V call is TRBV14, the J call TRBJ2-7; the D gene is possibly TRBD1 (5 bases). Trimming pared 4 bases from V and 5 bases from J, leaving 12 bases between. Germline CDR1 SGHDN, CDR2 FVKESK. This CDR3 has 13 amino acids. This chain's CDR3 is CASSLRTGHEQYF. Here the CDR3 DNA reads TGTGCCAGCAGCCTAAGAACAGGCCACGAGCAGTACTTC.

V and J are TRBV4-3 and TRBJ2-5, with 10 bases lining up with TRBD1. After removal of 1 base from V and 2 bases from J, the junction contained 7 bases not matched to a gene. The CDR3 runs 17 residues. Germline V gene lookup returns CDR1 LGHNA and CDR2 YSLEER. CDR3 in DNA: TGCGCCAGCAGCCAAGGGGTGGACAGGGGGTTTCAAGAGACCCAGTACTTC. It specifies CASSQGVDRGFQETQYF.